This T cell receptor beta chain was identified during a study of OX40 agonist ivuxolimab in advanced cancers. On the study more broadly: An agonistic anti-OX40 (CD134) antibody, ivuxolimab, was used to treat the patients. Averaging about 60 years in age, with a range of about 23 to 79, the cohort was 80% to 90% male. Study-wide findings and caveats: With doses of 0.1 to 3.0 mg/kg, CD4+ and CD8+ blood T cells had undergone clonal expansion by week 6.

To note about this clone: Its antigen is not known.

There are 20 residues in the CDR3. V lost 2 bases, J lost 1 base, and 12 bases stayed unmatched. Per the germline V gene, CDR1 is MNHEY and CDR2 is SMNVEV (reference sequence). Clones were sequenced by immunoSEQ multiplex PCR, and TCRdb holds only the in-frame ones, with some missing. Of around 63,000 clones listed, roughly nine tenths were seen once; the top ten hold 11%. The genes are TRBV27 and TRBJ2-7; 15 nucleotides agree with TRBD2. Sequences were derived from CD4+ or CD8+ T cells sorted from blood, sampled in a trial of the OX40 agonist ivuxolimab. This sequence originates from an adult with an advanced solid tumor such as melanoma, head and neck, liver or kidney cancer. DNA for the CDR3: TGTGCCAGCAGTTTACGAGGGACTAGCGGGAGGTTCTTGGGGTCCTACGAGCAGTACTTC. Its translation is CASSLRGTSGRFLGSYEQYF.